This TCR beta chain was identified during a study of blood T cell repertoires in COVID-19. Study overall: The United States, Italy and Spain provided the acute and convalescent COVID-19 samples. Sample material is recorded as cDNA or gDNA derived from T cells, B-cell-depleted T cells, or PBMCs.

This CDR3 region has 13 residues. Germline CDR1 is KGHSH and CDR2 is LQKENI. V lost 5 bases and J 5 bases, leaving 9 bases between the germline ends. Profiled with immunoSEQ multiplex PCR; TCRdb holds only in-frame clones, not every one. Of 200,000 or so clones listed, approximately 80% are singletons. Seattle enrolled patients during active infection and tracked them longitudinally. Sequencing used peripheral blood. The chain has TRBV18 and TRBJ1-4; D is unresolved. This clonotype was obtained from a woman older than 75 with COVID-19, enrolled during active disease. CDR3 region: CASSGQTNEKLFF. CDR3 nucleotides: TGTGCCAGCTCAGGCCAGACAAATGAAAAACTGTTTTTT.